The 2 T cell receptor beta chains reported below all come from one sample, sequenced in a study of cytomegalovirus exposure and HLA in healthy donors. PCR primers comprised 60 Vbeta and 13 Jbeta primers. Clones were sequenced by immunoSEQ multiplex PCR, and TCRdb holds only the in-frame ones, with some missing. The repertoire holds more than 110,000 clones, with 60% to 80% as singletons. Sequencing was carried out using PBMCs. The receptors here all came from a woman aged 45-65 years in good health and CMV-seronegative.

The genes are TRBV5-4 and TRBJ2-1; no clear D. Trimming took 3 bases from V and 0 from J, leaving 10 bases between them. Germline V gene data show CDR1 as SGHNT and CDR2 as YYREEE (reference sequence). The CDR3 totals 15 residues. In nucleotides, the CDR3 is TGTGCCAGCAGCTCGTCGGTGAGCTCCTACAATGAGCAGTTCTTC. Residues: CASSSSVSSYNEQFF.

This sequence joins TRBV6-1 and TRBJ1-4; D perhaps matches TRBD1 (5 bases). The V gene's germline CDR1 is MNHNS and CDR2 SASEGT. V lost 6 bases and J 10 bases, leaving 18 bases between the germline ends. The CDR3 runs 14 residues. The CDR3 loop is CASRTWGGGGKLFF. DNA for the CDR3: TGTGCCAGCAGGACGTGGGGTGGCGGGGGAAAACTGTTTTTT.